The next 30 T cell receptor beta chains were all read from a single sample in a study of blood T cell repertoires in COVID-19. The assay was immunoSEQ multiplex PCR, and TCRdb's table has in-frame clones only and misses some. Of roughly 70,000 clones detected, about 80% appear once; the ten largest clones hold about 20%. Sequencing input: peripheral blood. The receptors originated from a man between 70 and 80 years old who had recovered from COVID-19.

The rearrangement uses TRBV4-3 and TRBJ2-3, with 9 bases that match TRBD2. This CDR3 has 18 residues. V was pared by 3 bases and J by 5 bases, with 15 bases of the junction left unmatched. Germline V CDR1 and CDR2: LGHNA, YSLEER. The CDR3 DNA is TGCGCCAGCAGCCAGGCTTCTCGGGGCGGGGGGGTTGGAGATACGCAGTATTTT. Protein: CASSQASRGGGVGDTQYF.

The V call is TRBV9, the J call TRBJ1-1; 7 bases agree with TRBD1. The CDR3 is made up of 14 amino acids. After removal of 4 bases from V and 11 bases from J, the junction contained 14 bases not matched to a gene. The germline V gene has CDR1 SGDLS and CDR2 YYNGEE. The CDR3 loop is CASSRQGTFPPAFF. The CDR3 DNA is TGTGCCAGCAGCAGACAGGGTACTTTCCCTCCGGCTTTCTTT.

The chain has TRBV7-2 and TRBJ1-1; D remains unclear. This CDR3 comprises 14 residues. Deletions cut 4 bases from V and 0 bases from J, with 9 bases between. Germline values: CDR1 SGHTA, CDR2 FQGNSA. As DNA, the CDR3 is TGTGCCAGCAGCTCGCAACACATGAACACTGAAGCTTTCTTT. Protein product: CASSSQHMNTEAFF.

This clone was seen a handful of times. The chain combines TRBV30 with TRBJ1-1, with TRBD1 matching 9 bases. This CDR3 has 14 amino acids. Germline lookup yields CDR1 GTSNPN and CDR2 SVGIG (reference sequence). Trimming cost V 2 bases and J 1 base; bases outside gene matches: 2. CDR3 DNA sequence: TGTGCCTGGAGTCCGGACAGGGGGAACACTGAAGCTTTCTTT. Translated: CAWSPDRGNTEAFF.

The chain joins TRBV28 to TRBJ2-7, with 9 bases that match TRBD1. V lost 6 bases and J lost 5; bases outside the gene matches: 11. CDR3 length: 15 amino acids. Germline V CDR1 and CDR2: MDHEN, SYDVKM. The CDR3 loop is CASSRPGQGIDEQYF. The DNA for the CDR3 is TGTGCCAGCAGCCGACCGGGACAGGGTATAGACGAGCAGTACTTC.

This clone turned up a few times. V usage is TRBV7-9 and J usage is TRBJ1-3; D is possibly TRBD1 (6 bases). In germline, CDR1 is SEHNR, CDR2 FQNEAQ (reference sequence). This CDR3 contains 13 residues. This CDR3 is CARGNSSGNTIYF. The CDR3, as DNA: TGTGCTAGGGGGAATAGCTCTGGAAACACCATATATTTT.

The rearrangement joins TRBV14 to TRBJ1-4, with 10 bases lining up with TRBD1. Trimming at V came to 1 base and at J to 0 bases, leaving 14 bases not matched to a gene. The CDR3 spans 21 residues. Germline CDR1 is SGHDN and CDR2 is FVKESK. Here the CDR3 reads CASSQVLRDRGRITTNEKLFF. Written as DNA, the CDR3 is TGTGCCAGCAGCCAAGTTTTGAGGGACAGGGGTCGTATTACAACTAATGAAAAACTGTTTTTT.

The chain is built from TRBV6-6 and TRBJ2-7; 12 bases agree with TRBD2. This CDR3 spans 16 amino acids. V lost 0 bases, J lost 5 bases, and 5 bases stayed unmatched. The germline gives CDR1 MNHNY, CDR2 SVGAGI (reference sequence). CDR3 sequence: CASSYSRLAGENEQYF. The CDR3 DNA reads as TGTGCCAGCAGTTACTCCCGACTAGCGGGAGAGAACGAGCAGTACTTC.

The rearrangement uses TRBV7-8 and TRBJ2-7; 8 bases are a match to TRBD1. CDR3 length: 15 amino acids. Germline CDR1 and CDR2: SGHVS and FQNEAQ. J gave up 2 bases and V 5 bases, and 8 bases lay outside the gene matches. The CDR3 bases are TGTGCCAGCAGCCCTCAGGGACAGGTAACCTACGAGCAGTACTTC. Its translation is CASSPQGQVTYEQYF.

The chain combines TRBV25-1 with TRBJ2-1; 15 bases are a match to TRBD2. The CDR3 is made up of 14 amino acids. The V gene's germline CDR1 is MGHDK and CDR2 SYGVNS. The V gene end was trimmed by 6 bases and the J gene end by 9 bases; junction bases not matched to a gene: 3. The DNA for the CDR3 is TGTGCCAGCAGGGGGACTAGCGGGGGGATTGAGCAGTTCTTC. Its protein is CASRGTSGGIEQFF.

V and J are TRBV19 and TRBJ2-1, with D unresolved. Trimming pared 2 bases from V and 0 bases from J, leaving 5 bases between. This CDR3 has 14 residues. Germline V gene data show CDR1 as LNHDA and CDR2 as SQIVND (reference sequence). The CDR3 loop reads CASSISSSYNEQFF. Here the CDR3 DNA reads TGTGCCAGTAGTATATCTAGCTCCTACAATGAGCAGTTCTTC.

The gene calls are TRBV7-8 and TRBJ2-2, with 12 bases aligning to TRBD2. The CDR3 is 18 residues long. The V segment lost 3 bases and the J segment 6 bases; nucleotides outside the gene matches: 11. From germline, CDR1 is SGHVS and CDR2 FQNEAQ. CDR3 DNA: TGTGCCAGCAGCTTTCAGACTAGCGGGAGTTCAAAGGCCGGGGAGCTGTTTTTT. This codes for CASSFQTSGSSKAGELFF.

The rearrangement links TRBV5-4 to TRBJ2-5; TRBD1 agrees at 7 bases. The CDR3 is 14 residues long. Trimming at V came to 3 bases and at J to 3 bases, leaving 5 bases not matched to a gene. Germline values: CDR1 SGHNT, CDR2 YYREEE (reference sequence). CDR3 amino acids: CASSSRTGEETQYF. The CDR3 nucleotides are TGTGCCAGCAGCTCACGGACAGGAGAAGAGACCCAGTACTTC.

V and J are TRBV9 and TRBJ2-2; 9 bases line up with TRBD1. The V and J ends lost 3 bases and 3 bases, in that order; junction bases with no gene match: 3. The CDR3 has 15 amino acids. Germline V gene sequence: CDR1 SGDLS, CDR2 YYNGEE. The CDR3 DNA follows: TGTGCCAGCAGCGCAGGGGACAGGGACACCGGGGAGCTGTTTTTT. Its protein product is CASSAGDRDTGELFF. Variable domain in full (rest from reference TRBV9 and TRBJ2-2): DSGVTQTPKHLITATGQRVTLRCSPRSGDLSVYWYQQSLDQGLQFLIQYYNGEERAKGNILERFSAQQFPDLHSELNLSSLELGDSALYFCASSAGDRDTGELFFGEGSRLTVL.

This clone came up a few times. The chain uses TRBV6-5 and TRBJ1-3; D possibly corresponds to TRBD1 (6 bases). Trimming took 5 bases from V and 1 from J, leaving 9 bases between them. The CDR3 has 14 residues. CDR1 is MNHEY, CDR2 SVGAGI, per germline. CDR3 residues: CASSPDRSGNTIYF. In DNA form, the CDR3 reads TGTGCCAGCAGTCCCGACAGGTCTGGAAACACCATATATTTT.

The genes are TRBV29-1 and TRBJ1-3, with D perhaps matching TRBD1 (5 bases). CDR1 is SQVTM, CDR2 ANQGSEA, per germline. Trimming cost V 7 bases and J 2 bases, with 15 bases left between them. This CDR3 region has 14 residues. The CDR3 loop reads CSAGTGGAGNTIYF. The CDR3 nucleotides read TGCAGCGCCGGAACGGGAGGGGCTGGAAACACCATATATTTT.

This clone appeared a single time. DNA for the CDR3: TGTGCCAGCAGGCTAAAGACAGTTTTCAGCACAGATACGCAGTATTTT. It encodes CASRLKTVFSTDTQYF. The V gene is TRBV27, the J gene TRBJ2-3, with D possibly matching TRBD1 (5 bases). Germline CDR1 reads MNHEY; CDR2 reads SMNVEV (reference sequence). With 6 bases removed from V and 0 bases from J, the gap between germline ends came to 16 bases. The CDR3 contains 16 residues.

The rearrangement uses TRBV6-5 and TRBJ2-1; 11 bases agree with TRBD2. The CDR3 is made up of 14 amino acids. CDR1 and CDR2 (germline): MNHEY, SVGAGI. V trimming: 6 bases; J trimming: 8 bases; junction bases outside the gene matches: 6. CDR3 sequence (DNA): TGTGCCAGCAGCGTTAGCGGGGGGGCCGATGAGCAGTTCTTC. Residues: CASSVSGGADEQFF.

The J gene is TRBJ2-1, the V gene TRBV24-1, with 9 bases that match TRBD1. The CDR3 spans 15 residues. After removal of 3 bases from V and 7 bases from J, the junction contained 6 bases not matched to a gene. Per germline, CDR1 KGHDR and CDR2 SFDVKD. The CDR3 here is CATSDIRDRANEQFF. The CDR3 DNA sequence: TGTGCCACCAGTGATATAAGGGACAGGGCTAATGAGCAGTTCTTC.

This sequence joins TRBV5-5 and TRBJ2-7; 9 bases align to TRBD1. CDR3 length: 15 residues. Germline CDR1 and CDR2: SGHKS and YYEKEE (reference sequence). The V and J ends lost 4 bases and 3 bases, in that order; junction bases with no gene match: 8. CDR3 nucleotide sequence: TGTGCCAGCAGCGACCGGGACAGGGTTCTCTACGAGCAGTACTTC. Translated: CASSDRDRVLYEQYF.

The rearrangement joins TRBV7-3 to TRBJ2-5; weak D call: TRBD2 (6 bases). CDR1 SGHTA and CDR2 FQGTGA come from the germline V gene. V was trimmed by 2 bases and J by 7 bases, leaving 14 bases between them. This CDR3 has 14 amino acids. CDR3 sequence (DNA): TGTGCCAGCAGCTTAGGGACTCAGGAGGGGACCCAGTACTTC. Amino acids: CASSLGTQEGTQYF.

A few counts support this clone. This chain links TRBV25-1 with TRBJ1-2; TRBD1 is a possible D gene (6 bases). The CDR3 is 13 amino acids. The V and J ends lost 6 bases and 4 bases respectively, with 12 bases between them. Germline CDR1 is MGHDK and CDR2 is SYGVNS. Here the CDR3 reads CASSEIQGYGYTF. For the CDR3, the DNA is TGTGCCAGCAGCGAAATACAGGGCTATGGCTACACCTTC.

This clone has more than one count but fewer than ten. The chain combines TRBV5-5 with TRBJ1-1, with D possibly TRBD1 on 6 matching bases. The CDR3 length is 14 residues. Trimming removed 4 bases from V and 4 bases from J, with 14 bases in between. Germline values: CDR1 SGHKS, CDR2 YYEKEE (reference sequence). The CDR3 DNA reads TGTGCCAGCAGCCTGGACAGAGGGTTCACTGAAGCTTTCTTT. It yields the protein CASSLDRGFTEAFF. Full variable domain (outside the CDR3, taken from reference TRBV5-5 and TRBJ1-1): DAGVTQSPTHLIKTRGQQVTLRCSPISGHKSVSWYQQVLGQGPQFIFQYYEKEERGRGNFPDRFSARQFPNYSSELNVNALLLGDSALYLCASSLDRGFTEAFFGQGTRLTVV.

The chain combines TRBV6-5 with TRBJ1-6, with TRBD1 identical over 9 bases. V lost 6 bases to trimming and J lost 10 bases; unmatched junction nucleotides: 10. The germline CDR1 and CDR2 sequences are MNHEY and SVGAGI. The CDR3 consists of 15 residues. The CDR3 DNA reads TGTGCCAGCAGGGGTCGGGGGACAGGGCAGTCACCCCTCCACTTT. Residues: CASRGRGTGQSPLHF.

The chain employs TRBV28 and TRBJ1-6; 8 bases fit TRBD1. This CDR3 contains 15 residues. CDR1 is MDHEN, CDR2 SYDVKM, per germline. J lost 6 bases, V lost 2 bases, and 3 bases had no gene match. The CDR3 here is CASSLPGQVNSPLHF. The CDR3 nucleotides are TGTGCCAGCAGTTTACCGGGACAGGTTAATTCACCCCTCCACTTT.

The CDR3 protein is CASSPGLRMNTEAFF. CDR3 bases: TGTGCCAGCAGCCCTGGACTGAGAATGAACACTGAAGCTTTCTTT. V is TRBV3-1 (or the pseudogene TRBV3-2) and J is TRBJ1-1; D is ambiguous. The CDR3 runs 15 residues. V was shortened by 4 bases and J by 0 bases, with 12 bases between the two germline ends. Germline CDR1 and CDR2: LGHDT and YNNKEL (reference sequence).

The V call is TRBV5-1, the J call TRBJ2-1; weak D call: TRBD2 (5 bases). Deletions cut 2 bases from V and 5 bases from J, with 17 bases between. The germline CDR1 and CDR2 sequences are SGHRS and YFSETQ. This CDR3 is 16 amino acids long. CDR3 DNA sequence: TGCGCCAGCAGCTTCGGACTCATCGGCGCAAACAATGAGCAGTTCTTC. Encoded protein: CASSFGLIGANNEQFF.

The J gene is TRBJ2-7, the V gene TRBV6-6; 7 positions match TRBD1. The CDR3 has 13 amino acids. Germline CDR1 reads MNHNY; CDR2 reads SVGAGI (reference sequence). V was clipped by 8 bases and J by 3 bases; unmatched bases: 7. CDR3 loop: CASSINRGYEQYF. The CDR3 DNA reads TGTGCCAGCTCGATTAACAGGGGCTACGAGCAGTACTTC.

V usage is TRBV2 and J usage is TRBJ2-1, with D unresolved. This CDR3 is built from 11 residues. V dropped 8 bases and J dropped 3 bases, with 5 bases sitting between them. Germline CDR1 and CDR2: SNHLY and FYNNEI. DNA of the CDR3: TGTGCCAGCCAGGACTACAATGAGCAGTTCTTC. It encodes CASQDYNEQFF. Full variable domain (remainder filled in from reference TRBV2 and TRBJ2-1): EPEVTQTPSHQVTQMGQEVILRCVPISNHLYFYWYRQILGQKVEFLVSFYNNEISEKSEIFDDQFSVERPDGSNFTLKIRSTKLEDSAMYFCASQDYNEQFFGPGTRLTVL.

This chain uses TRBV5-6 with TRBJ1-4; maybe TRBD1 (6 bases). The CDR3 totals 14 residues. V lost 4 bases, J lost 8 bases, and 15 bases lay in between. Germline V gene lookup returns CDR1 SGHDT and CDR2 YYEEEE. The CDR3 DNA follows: TGTGCCAGCAGCCGTGGAAGCCAGGGGGAAAAACTGTTTTTT. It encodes CASSRGSQGEKLFF.